Each of the 24 T cell receptor beta chains below was sequenced from the same sample in a study of technical replicates of blood from several donors. Profiled with immunoSEQ multiplex PCR; TCRdb holds only in-frame clones, not every one. This table has some 81,000 clones, 91% appearing once. The sample comprised T cells isolated from PBMCs. Source of these receptors: a human donor in good health.

The V gene is TRBV7-9, the J gene TRBJ2-5; TRBD1 matches at 7 bases. The CDR3 length is 13 residues. Unmatched junction bases numbered 5, after V lost 1 base and J lost 9 bases. From germline, CDR1 is SEHNR and CDR2 FQNEAQ (reference sequence). As DNA, the CDR3 is TGTGCCAGCAGCTTAGGACAGGGAATAGCCCAGTACTTC. This encodes CASSLGQGIAQYF.

The gene calls are TRBV10-3 and TRBJ1-1; TRBD1 matches at 8 bases. This CDR3 has 15 residues. J was trimmed by 5 bases and V by 4 bases; bases with no gene match: 9. Germline CDR1 reads ENHRY; CDR2 reads SYGVKD. CDR3 bases: TGTGCCATCAGTGGAAGAGGACAGGGAAAGACTGAAGCTTTCTTT. Translated: CAISGRGQGKTEAFF.

The V gene is TRBV28, the J gene TRBJ1-6, with 7 positions matching TRBD1. This CDR3 contains 18 residues. Germline loops: CDR1 MDHEN, CDR2 SYDVKM. The V and J ends lost 7 bases and 7 bases, in that order; junction bases with no gene match: 19. In DNA, the CDR3 is TGTGCCAGCAAGAAGGTACAGGGGTATGGTAAATTCAATTCACCCCTCCACTTT. It specifies CASKKVQGYGKFNSPLHF.

This chain connects TRBV11-3 to TRBJ1-1, with a possible D match to TRBD1 (5 bases). Trimming took off 2 bases at V and 8 bases at J, with 15 bases between the two ends. The CDR3 runs 14 residues. Germline-derived CDR1 and CDR2 are SGHNT and YENEEA. The CDR3 DNA is TGTGCCAGCAGCTTATCTAGGGGTTTTGGGGAAGCTTTCTTT. It yields the protein CASSLSRGFGEAFF.

V and J are TRBV13 and TRBJ2-1; TRBD2 agrees at 13 bases. V was clipped by 6 bases and J by 4 bases; unmatched bases: 6. The length of the CDR3 is 16 residues. Germline lookup yields CDR1 PRHDT and CDR2 FYEKMQ (reference sequence). CDR3 DNA: TGTGCCAGCAGACCGACTAGCGGGAGGCTTTACAATGAGCAGTTCTTC. This codes for CASRPTSGRLYNEQFF.

V usage is TRBV7-2 and J usage is TRBJ2-1, with a tentative D call TRBD1 (6 bases). V was shortened by 5 bases and J by 7 bases, with 12 bases between the two germline ends. CDR1 and CDR2 from the germline V gene are SGHTA and FQGNSA. The CDR3 covers 13 residues. The CDR3, as DNA: TGTGCCAGCAGCACCCTGGACAGAAATGAGCAGTTCTTC. Its protein product is CASSTLDRNEQFF.

The genes are TRBV6-4 and TRBJ2-7; TRBD2 matches 8 bases. CDR1 MRHNA and CDR2 SNTAGT come from the germline V gene. The CDR3 contains 12 residues. V shed 6 bases, J shed 7 bases, and the junction held 5 bases outside the gene matches. Written as DNA, the CDR3 is TGTGCCAGCAGACTAGCGGATGAGGAGCAGTACTTC. Its translation: CASRLADEEQYF.

This chain connects TRBV6-5 to TRBJ2-3; TRBD2 matches at 8 bases. V lost 6 bases and J lost 5; bases outside the gene matches: 7. Germline CDR1 reads MNHEY; CDR2 reads SVGAGI. There are 14 residues in the CDR3. CDR3 residues: CASRRGGKEDTQYF. DNA for the CDR3: TGTGCCAGCAGGCGCGGGGGGAAGGAAGATACGCAGTATTTT.

This CDR3 reads CASSWTGTGVLNEQFF. The DNA for the CDR3 is TGTGCCAGCAGCTGGACCGGGACAGGGGTTCTGAATGAGCAGTTCTTC. The chain combines TRBV7-3 with TRBJ2-1; 10 nucleotides line up with TRBD1. Germline trimming cut 4 bases from V and 7 bases from J; bases unmatched to any gene: 10. The CDR3 is made up of 16 amino acids. From germline, CDR1 is SGHTA and CDR2 FQGTGA.

This clone was recorded a few times. The genes are TRBV12-5 and TRBJ2-1, with 7 bases lining up with TRBD2. Germline V gives CDR1 LGHNT, CDR2 FRNRAP. V lost 5 bases, J lost 10 bases, and 8 bases stayed unmatched. The CDR3 loop spans 13 amino acids. Here the CDR3 reads CASGLSGGYEQFF. DNA of the CDR3: TGTGCTAGTGGTCTCTCGGGGGGTTACGAGCAGTTCTTC. The whole variable domain, remainder taken from reference TRBV12-5 and TRBJ2-1, is DARVTQTPRHKVTEMGQEVTMRCQPILGHNTVFWYRQTMMQGLELLAYFRNRAPLDDSGMPKDRFSAEMPDATLATLKIQPSEPRDSAVYFCASGLSGGYEQFFGPGTRLTVL.

The gene calls are TRBV6-1 and TRBJ1-5; 8 bases are shared with TRBD1. V was pared by 8 bases and J by 3 bases, with 3 bases of the junction left unmatched. CDR3 length: 13 residues. Germline V gene lookup returns CDR1 MNHNS and CDR2 SASEGT. The CDR3 spells CASAGGYNQPQHF. The CDR3 nucleotides read TGTGCCAGCGCAGGGGGCTACAATCAGCCCCAGCATTTT.

This chain joins TRBV11-2 and TRBJ2-3; 13 bases are shared with TRBD2. The germline V gene encodes CDR1 SGHAT and CDR2 FQNNGV. V shed 5 bases and J 2 bases; nucleotides not matched to a gene: 7. This CDR3 is built from 17 residues. This CDR3 reads CASSKGTSGAHTDTQYF. In DNA form, the CDR3 reads TGTGCCAGCAGCAAAGGGACTAGCGGGGCCCACACAGATACGCAGTATTTT.

The CDR3: CASSRAGSGNTIYF. The CDR3 DNA reads TGCGCCAGCAGTCGGGCAGGCTCTGGAAACACCATATATTTT. V usage is TRBV23-1 and J usage is TRBJ1-3; no firm D call. TRBV23-1 is an ORF, and what it does is uncertain. The CDR3 consists of 14 residues. Trimming cost V 4 bases and J 0 bases, with 7 bases left between them.

The chain joins TRBV21-1 to TRBJ2-7; no check of the table's D call, TRBD1, against the DNA was made. TRBV21-1 is listed as a pseudogene. This CDR3 has 17 residues. In DNA form, the CDR3 reads TGTGCCAGCAGCAAAGCGCTTCAGGGGGCGCATTGTGGCGAGCAGTACTTC. Translation: CASSKALQGAHCGEQYF.

In this sample, this clone turned up once. The chain combines TRBV14 with TRBJ1-5; 12 bases fit TRBD1. CDR3 size: 18 residues. CDR1 and CDR2 from the germline V gene are SGHDN and FVKESK. V lost 1 base to trimming and J lost 7 bases; unmatched junction nucleotides: 11. CDR3 in amino acids: CASSQGGQGAEAGQPQHF. The DNA for the CDR3 is TGTGCCAGCAGCCAAGGGGGACAGGGGGCTGAGGCGGGACAGCCCCAGCATTTT.

J is TRBJ2-3 and V is TRBV13; 14 bases are shared with TRBD2. The CDR3 totals 17 residues. Germline CDR1 PRHDT, CDR2 FYEKMQ (reference sequence). V gave up 2 bases and J gave up 5 bases; unmatched junction bases: 6. The DNA for the CDR3 is TGTGCCAGCAGCTTAAGACTAGCGGGGGGGCATGGAGATACGCAGTATTTT. Amino acids: CASSLRLAGGHGDTQYF.

Here the CDR3 reads CASSLVSGQGAEQYF. The CDR3 DNA follows: TGTGCCAGCAGCTTAGTGTCGGGACAAGGGGCCGAGCAGTACTTC. This chain connects TRBV7-9 to TRBJ2-7; perhaps TRBD1 as D (6 bases). The V gene's germline CDR1 is SEHNR and CDR2 FQNEAQ (reference sequence). CDR3 length: 15 amino acids. V was trimmed by 1 base and J by 6 bases, leaving 16 bases between them.

This chain joins TRBV5-1 and TRBJ2-1; TRBD2 agrees at 15 bases. J lost 15 bases, V lost 5 bases, and 6 bases had no gene match. The CDR3 loop spans 13 amino acids. Germline V lookup: CDR1 SGHRS, CDR2 YFSETQ. DNA of the CDR3: TGCGCCAGCAGTTGGACTAGCGGGAGGGACCGGTTCTTC. Translating it yields CASSWTSGRDRFF. Full variable domain (outside the CDR3, taken from reference TRBV5-1 and TRBJ2-1): KAGVTQTPRYLIKTRGQQVTLSCSPISGHRSVSWYQQTPGQGLQFLFEYFSETQRNKGNFPGRFSGRQFSNSRSEMNVSTLELGDSALYLCASSWTSGRDRFFGPGTRLTVL.

This clone was observed once. J is TRBJ2-7 and V is TRBV7-9, with 8 bases that match TRBD2. The CDR3 covers 14 residues. The germline V gene encodes CDR1 SEHNR and CDR2 FQNEAQ (reference sequence). The V gene end was trimmed by 6 bases and the J gene end by 6 bases; junction bases not matched to a gene: 10. The CDR3 DNA reads TGTGCCAGCAGTCGGGGGGGATCCTTCGCCGAGCAGTACTTC. It specifies CASSRGGSFAEQYF.

Concerning this clone: A junction boundary mismatches the germline segment, possibly from a read error. The chain links TRBV27 to TRBJ2-7; a possible D gene is TRBD2 (6 bases). This CDR3 is built from 14 residues. CDR1 is MNHEY, CDR2 SMNVEV, per germline (reference sequence). The CDR3 bases are TGTGCCAGCAGCTTATTCCGGGACTTCGGCGAGCAGTACTTC. This translates into CASSLFRDFGEQYF.

Regarding this clone: Other DNA sequences from this sample encode an identical CDR3 as well. This sequence joins TRBV2 and TRBJ2-7, with 8 bases identical to TRBD1. Germline CDR1 is SNHLY and CDR2 is FYNNEI. The J segment lost 4 bases and the V segment lost 9 bases, leaving 8 bases of the junction unmatched. This CDR3 spans 13 amino acids. The chain's CDR3 is CASSGQGRYEQYF. As DNA, the CDR3 is TGTGCCAGTTCAGGACAGGGCAGATACGAGCAGTACTTC.

The gene calls are TRBV5-1 and TRBJ2-7; D possibly corresponds to TRBD2 (6 bases). V was shortened by 1 base and J by 1 base, with 9 bases between the two germline ends. CDR1 is SGHRS, CDR2 YFSETQ, per germline. The CDR3 covers 14 residues. CDR3 residues: CASSLRGLSYEQYF. The CDR3 nucleotides are TGCGCCAGCAGCTTGCGGGGACTTTCCTACGAGCAGTACTTC.

The chain links TRBV2 to TRBJ2-7, with D perhaps TRBD2 (6 bases). This CDR3 contains 18 residues. Germline assignment: CDR1 SNHLY and CDR2 FYNNEI. The V end was cut by 5 bases, the J end by 5 bases, with 28 bases between. CDR3 protein: CASSWTPEGLARNDEQYF. The DNA for the CDR3 is TGTGCCAGCAGTTGGACCCCGGAGGGGCTAGCGAGGAACGACGAGCAGTACTTC.

The rearrangement joins TRBV5-5 to TRBJ1-5, with 9 nucleotides matching TRBD1. V was pared by 0 bases and J by 6 bases, with 4 bases of the junction left unmatched. Looked up from germline, CDR1 is SGHKS and CDR2 is YYEKEE (reference sequence). This CDR3 has 15 amino acids. The CDR3 protein is CASSLEWGQGQPQHF. CDR3 coding DNA: TGTGCCAGCAGCTTGGAATGGGGACAGGGTCAGCCCCAGCATTTT.